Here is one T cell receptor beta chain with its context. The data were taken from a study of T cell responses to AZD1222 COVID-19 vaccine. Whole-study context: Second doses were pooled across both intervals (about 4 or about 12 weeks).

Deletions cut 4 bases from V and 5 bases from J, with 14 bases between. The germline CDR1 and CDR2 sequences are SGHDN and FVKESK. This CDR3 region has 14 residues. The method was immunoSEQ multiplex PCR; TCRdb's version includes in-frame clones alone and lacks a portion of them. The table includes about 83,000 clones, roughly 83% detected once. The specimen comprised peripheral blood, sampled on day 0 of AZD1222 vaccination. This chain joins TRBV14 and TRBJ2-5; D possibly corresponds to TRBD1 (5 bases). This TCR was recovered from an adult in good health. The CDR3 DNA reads TGTGCCAGCAGCCTCAATGCAGGGCGCGAGACCCAGTACTTC. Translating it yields CASSLNAGRETQYF.